The T cell receptor (beta chain) described here comes from a study of T cell responses to AZD1222 COVID-19 vaccine. Study-wide points: Spike-specific TCR breadth rose after two AZD1222 doses, and depth rose as well.

Data came from immunoSEQ multiplex PCR; TCRdb stores just in-frame clones and leaves some out. The sample holds about 180,000 clones, around 90% seen once. Trimming removed 2 bases from V and 7 bases from J, with 15 bases in between. The V gene's germline CDR1 is MDHEN and CDR2 SYDVKM. This CDR3 has 14 amino acids. Points on this clone: Its antigen is not known.

This specimen consisted of peripheral blood, obtained 28 days after the second AZD1222 dose. The V and J genes are TRBV28 and TRBJ2-7; D remains unclear. The receptor was isolated from an adult who received the AZD1222 COVID-19 vaccine. The DNA for the CDR3 is TGTGCCAGCAGTTTACGAGCAGGCTCTGAGGAGCAGTACTTC. It translates to CASSLRAGSEEQYF. The full variable domain, rest sourced from reference TRBV28 and TRBJ2-7, is DVKVTQSSRYLVKRTGEKVFLECVQDMDHENMFWYRQDPGLGLRLIYFSYDVKMKEKGDIPEGYSVSREKKERFSLILESASTNQTSMYLCASSLRAGSEEQYFGPGTRLTVT.